This T cell receptor (beta chain) derives from a study of technical replicates of blood from a handful of donors. Clones were sequenced by immunoSEQ multiplex PCR, and TCRdb holds only the in-frame ones, with some missing. The sample holds some 87,000 clones, 85% to 95% seen once. Deletions cut 8 bases from V and 6 bases from J, with 11 bases between. Germline-derived CDR1 and CDR2 are SNHLY and FYNNEI. The CDR3 length is 11 residues. The TCR sequence derives from a human donor in good health. The V call is TRBV2, the J call TRBJ2-7; tentative D call: TRBD1 (5 bases). Material for sequencing was T cells isolated from PBMCs. As DNA, the CDR3 is TGTGCCAGCTCCAGGGTTTTCGAGCAGTACTTC. The encoded protein is CASSRVFEQYF.